This paragraph covers one T cell receptor (beta chain) sequence. This sample was included in a study of blood T cell repertoires in COVID-19. The overall study: Sources were T cells, B-cell-depleted T cells, or PBMCs; the material itself was cDNA or gDNA.

As handled by the study authors: Reference gene primer amplification in the assay estimated nucleated cell counts. Here immunoSEQ multiplex PCR was the method, and the copy in TCRdb shows in-frame clones only, minus some. V and J calls and clone size are copied from that table; D and trimming were computed from the DNA. The sample comprises about 35,000 clones, about 87% of which are singletons, and around 9.1% rests with the top ten. CDR1 LNHDA and CDR2 SQIVND come from the germline V gene (reference sequence). The V end lost 6 bases, the J end lost 3 bases, and 17 bases lay between the germline ends. This CDR3 has 16 residues.

The sample was peripheral blood. The TCR originated in a man older than 75 with active COVID-19. The V gene is TRBV19, the J gene TRBJ1-4; D gene uncertain. The CDR3 spells CASSTAGRRANEKLFF. The CDR3 DNA reads TGTGCCAGTAGCACCGCCGGGAGGCGAGCTAATGAAAAACTGTTTTTT.